This T cell receptor beta chain was found in a study of shared clonotypes between healthy human individuals. Of note for this clone: What it binds is not known.

Findings and limits, study-wide: Donors were few, which limited the genetic and exposure-history diversity represented.

Per the germline V gene, CDR1 is SEHNR and CDR2 is FQNEAQ (reference sequence). This CDR3 spans 15 amino acids. Trimming took 3 bases from V and 2 from J, leaving 12 bases between them. The authors ran the assay at deep level. Genomic DNA of each subset was evenly split across several immunoSEQ plates. Sorted-subset replicate PCR reactions were performed with roughly 200 ng DNA, corresponding to roughly 29,000 T cell genomes. TCRdb keeps only in-frame clones here, not all; method: immunoSEQ multiplex PCR. The sample includes over a million clones, 95% to 99% of them seen just once. This clonotype originated in a man aged 25 to 45 in good health. Material for sequencing was naive CD4+ T cells sorted from blood. Subset of the sample: CD45RA+ positively selected. This chain connects TRBV7-9 to TRBJ2-3; no clear D gene. DNA for the CDR3: TGTGCCAGCAGCTTTAGACTGGAACTCACAGATACGCAGTATTTT. This gives the protein CASSFRLELTDTQYF.